The 2 T cell receptor beta chains below were found in one sample sequenced in a study of T-cell memory formation after mild COVID-19 (dated by TCRdb to the early 2020s). The library was generated by 5' RACE. For sequencing, an Illumina NovaSeq 6000 was employed. In-frame beta chains were kept once TCRdb had trimmed the public reads at Q25 with fastp and called clones with MiXCR. Each entry is one CDR3 protein sequence, shown with its most common DNA and genes. For this sample there are approximately 250,000 distinct CDR3 sequences; under 20% appear just once. In total, the top ten clones hold 22% of the sample. The sample comprised PBMCs or a T cell subset sorted from them (not recorded which). These receptors were obtained from a man aged 18 to 29 who had mild COVID-19 (a few samples of this study predate the infection). The sample titles of this study are shuffled in the database, so cell type and time point are left out; the donor was told from shared clones.

Only a few counts were recorded for this clonotype. The chain carries TRBV4-1 and TRBJ1-5; D might be TRBD1 (5 bases). CDR1 is MGHRA, CDR2 YSYEKL, per germline. The CDR3 runs to 16 residues. V was trimmed by 5 bases and J by 4 bases, leaving 18 bases between them. CDR3 protein: CASSWGGGAGNQPQHF. The CDR3, as DNA: TGCGCCAGCAGCTGGGGTGGGGGTGCAGGGAATCAGCCCCAGCATTTT.

This clonotype was observed a handful of times. This chain connects TRBV4-1 to TRBJ1-5, with a possible D match to TRBD1 (5 bases). The CDR3 totals 14 residues. Germline CDR1 reads MGHRA; CDR2 reads YSYEKL. The V end was cut by 4 bases, the J end by 3 bases, with 10 bases between. The CDR3 here is CASSPRQFNQPQHF. In nucleotides, the CDR3 is TGCGCCAGCAGCCCGCGACAGTTCAATCAGCCCCAGCATTTT.